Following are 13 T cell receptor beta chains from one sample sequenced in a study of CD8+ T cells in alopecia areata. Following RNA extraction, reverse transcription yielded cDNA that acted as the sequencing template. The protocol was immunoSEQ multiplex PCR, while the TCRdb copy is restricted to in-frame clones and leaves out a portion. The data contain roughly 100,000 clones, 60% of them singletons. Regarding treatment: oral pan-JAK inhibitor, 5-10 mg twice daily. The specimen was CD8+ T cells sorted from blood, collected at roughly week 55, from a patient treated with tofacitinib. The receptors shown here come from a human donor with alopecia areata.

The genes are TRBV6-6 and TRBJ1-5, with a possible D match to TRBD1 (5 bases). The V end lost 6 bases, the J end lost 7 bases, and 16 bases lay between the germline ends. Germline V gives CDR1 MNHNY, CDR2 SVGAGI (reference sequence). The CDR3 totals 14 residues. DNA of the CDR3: TGTGCCAGCAGCTCTGGGGGGGTACGGCAGCCCCAGCATTTT. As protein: CASSSGGVRQPQHF.

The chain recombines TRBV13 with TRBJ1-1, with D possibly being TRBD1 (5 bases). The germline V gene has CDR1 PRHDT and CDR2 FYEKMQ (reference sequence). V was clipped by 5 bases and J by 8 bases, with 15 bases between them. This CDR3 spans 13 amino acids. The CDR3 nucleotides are TGTGCCAGCAGCCTCGGGGGGAGGGTGGAAGCTTTCTTT. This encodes CASSLGGRVEAFF.

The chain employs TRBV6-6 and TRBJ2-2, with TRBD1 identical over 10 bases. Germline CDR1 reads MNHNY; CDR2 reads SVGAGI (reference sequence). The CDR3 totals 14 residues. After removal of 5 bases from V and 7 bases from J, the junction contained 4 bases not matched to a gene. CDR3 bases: TGTGCCAGCAGTCGGGACAGGGGAGGCGGGGAGCTGTTTTTT. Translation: CASSRDRGGGELFF.

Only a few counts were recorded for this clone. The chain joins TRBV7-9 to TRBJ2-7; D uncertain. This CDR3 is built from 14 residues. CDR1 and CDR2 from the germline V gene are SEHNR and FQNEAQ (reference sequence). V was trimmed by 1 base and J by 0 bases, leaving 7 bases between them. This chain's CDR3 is CASSLVGRSYEQYF. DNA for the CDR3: TGTGCCAGCAGCTTAGTCGGACGCTCCTACGAGCAGTACTTC. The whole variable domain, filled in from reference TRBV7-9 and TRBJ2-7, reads DTGVSQNPRHKITKRGQNVTFRCDPISEHNRLYWYRQTLGQGPEFLTYFQNEAQLEKSRLLSDRFSAERPKGSFSTLEIQRTEQGDSAMYLCASSLVGRSYEQYFGPGTRLTVT.

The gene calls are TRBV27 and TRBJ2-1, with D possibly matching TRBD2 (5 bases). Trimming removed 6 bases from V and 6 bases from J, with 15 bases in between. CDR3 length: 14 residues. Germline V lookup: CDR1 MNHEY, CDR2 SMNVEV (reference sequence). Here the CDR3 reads CASRPPGRGNEQFF. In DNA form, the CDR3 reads TGTGCCAGCAGACCCCCCGGACGGGGCAATGAGCAGTTCTTC.

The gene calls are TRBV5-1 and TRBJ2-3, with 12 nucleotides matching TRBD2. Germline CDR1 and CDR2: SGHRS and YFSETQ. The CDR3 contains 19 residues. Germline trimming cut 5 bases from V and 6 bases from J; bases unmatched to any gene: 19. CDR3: CASSFLGPSGLAGRDTQYF. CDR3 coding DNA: TGCGCCAGCAGTTTTTTGGGCCCATCGGGACTAGCGGGTAGGGATACGCAGTATTTT. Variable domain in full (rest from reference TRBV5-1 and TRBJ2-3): KAGVTQTPRYLIKTRGQQVTLSCSPISGHRSVSWYQQTPGQGLQFLFEYFSETQRNKGNFPGRFSGRQFSNSRSEMNVSTLELGDSALYLCASSFLGPSGLAGRDTQYFGPGTRLTVL.

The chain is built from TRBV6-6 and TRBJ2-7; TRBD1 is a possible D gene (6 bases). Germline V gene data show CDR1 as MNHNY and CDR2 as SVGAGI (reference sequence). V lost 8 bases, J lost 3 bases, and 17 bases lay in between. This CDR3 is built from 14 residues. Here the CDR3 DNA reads TGTGCCAGCGGTCCACAGGGAACCCTCTACGAGCAGTACTTC. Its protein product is CASGPQGTLYEQYF.

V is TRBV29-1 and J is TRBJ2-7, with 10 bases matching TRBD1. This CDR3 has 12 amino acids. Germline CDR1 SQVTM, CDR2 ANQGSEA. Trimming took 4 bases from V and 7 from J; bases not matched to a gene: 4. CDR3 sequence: CSVGQGAREQYF. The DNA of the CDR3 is TGCAGCGTTGGACAGGGGGCGAGGGAGCAGTACTTC.

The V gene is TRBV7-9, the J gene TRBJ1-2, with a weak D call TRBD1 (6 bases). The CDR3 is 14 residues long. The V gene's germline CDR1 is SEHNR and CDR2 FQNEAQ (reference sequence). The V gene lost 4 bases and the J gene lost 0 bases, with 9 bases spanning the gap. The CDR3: CASSSGHANYGYTF. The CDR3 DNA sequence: TGTGCCAGCAGCTCGGGACACGCTAACTATGGCTACACCTTC.

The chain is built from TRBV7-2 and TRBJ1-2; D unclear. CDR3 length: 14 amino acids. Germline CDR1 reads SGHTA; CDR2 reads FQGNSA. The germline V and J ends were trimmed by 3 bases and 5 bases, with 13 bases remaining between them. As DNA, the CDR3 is TGTGCCAGCAGCTTTGGGTTTATTTTGTATGGCTACACCTTC. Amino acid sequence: CASSFGFILYGYTF.

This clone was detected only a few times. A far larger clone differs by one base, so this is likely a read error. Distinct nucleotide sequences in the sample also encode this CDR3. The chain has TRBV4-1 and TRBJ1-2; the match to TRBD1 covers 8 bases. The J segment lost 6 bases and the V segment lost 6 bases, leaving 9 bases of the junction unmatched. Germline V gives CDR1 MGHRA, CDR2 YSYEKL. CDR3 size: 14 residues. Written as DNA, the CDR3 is TGCGCCAGCAGTCCAACAGGGGGGAGAGATGGCTACACCTTC. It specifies CASSPTGGRDGYTF.

DNA of the CDR3: TGTGCCAGCAGCTTAACCGGGGCCGTGTACCAAGAGACCCAGTACTTC. Its protein product is CASSLTGAVYQETQYF. The chain joins TRBV7-2 to TRBJ2-5, with D tentatively TRBD1 or TRBD2 (5 bases each). CDR1 is SGHTA, CDR2 FQGNSA, per germline. The CDR3 extends over 16 amino acids. V lost 2 bases, J lost 0 bases, and 13 bases lay in between.

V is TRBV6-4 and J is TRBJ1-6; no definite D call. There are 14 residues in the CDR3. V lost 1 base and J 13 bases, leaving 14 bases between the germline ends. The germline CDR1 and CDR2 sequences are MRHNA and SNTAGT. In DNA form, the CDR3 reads TGTGCCAGCAGTGACTTAGCTAGCGGGTCGCCCCTCCACTTT. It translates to CASSDLASGSPLHF.